What follows are 9 T cell receptor beta chains derived from one specimen sequenced in a study of cytomegalovirus exposure and HLA in healthy donors. Use of 60 Vbeta and 13 Jbeta primers characterized the PCR. Sequencing used immunoSEQ multiplex PCR; TCRdb keeps in-frame clones, though not all of them. The sample carries 150,000 to 200,000 clones, around 73% recorded once. Source material: PBMCs. These receptors were taken from a woman aged 18-30 years in good health and CMV-seropositive.

The sample holds a few counts of this clone. This chain uses TRBV4-1 with TRBJ1-1; D not resolved. V was trimmed by 0 bases and J by 7 bases, leaving 9 bases between them. The CDR3 runs 13 residues. Germline V gene sequence: CDR1 MGHRA, CDR2 YSYEKL. The CDR3 sequence is CASSQESGFEAFF. CDR3 in DNA: TGCGCCAGCAGCCAAGAAAGCGGATTTGAAGCTTTCTTT.

The chain couples TRBV7-3 to TRBJ1-2; 9 bases line up with TRBD1. The CDR3 length is 14 residues. Germline assignment: CDR1 SGHTA and CDR2 FQGTGA. With 5 bases clipped from V and 4 bases from J, the junction kept 5 bases outside the gene matches. The CDR3 DNA is TGTGCCAGCAGCCCCGGGACAGGGTTCTATGGCTACACCTTC. Protein sequence: CASSPGTGFYGYTF.

The chain couples TRBV7-2 to TRBJ1-5; TRBD1 is a possible D gene (6 bases). Germline CDR1 and CDR2: SGHTA and FQGNSA. This CDR3 is 15 amino acids long. V lost 4 bases and J lost 5, with 15 bases in between. CDR3 bases: TGTGCCAGCAGCTCCCAGCCAGGGGAAGATCAGCCCCAGCATTTT. Encoded protein: CASSSQPGEDQPQHF.

The chain joins TRBV5-6 to TRBJ2-5; D remains unclear. This CDR3 comprises 13 residues. Germline V gene sequence: CDR1 SGHDT, CDR2 YYEEEE. The V gene lost 2 bases and the J gene lost 5 bases, with 10 bases spanning the gap. The CDR3, as DNA: TGTGCCAGCAGCTTACCTATCAAGGAGACCCAGTACTTC. It translates to CASSLPIKETQYF. Full variable domain (outside the CDR3, taken from reference TRBV5-6 and TRBJ2-5): DAGVTQSPTHLIKTRGQQVTLRCSPKSGHDTVSWYQQALGQGPQFIFQYYEEEERQRGNFPDRFSGHQFPNYSSELNVNALLLGDSALYLCASSLPIKETQYFGPGTRLLVL.

The chain is built from TRBV27 and TRBJ2-1, with 8 bases aligning to TRBD1. The CDR3 has 16 amino acids. CDR1 and CDR2 (germline): MNHEY, SMNVEV (reference sequence). The V and J ends lost 5 bases and 0 bases, in that order; junction bases with no gene match: 6. The CDR3 region is CASSTYRGDSYNEQFF. The CDR3 nucleotides are TGTGCCAGCAGTACCTACAGGGGGGACTCCTACAATGAGCAGTTCTTC.

The rearrangement uses TRBV28 and TRBJ1-5; D unclear. The V end lost 3 bases, the J end lost 8 bases, and 11 bases lay between the germline ends. This CDR3 contains 13 residues. Germline V CDR1 and CDR2: MDHEN, SYDVKM. The CDR3 spells CASSLRGPEPQHF. The CDR3 DNA reads as TGTGCCAGCAGTTTGAGAGGCCCGGAGCCCCAGCATTTT.

The DNA for the CDR3 is TGTGCCAGCACCCAGGGACAGGGGGTCACCGGGGAGCTGTTTTTT. Translating gives CASTQGQGVTGELFF. The chain couples TRBV7-9 to TRBJ2-2; TRBD1 matches at 11 bases. Trimming removed 7 bases from V and 4 bases from J; junction bases left unmatched: 5. The CDR3 spans 15 residues. Germline values: CDR1 SEHNR, CDR2 FQNEAQ (reference sequence).

CDR3 sequence: CASSHSGLSYEQYF. CDR3 DNA: TGTGCCAGCAGTCACTCAGGACTGTCCTACGAGCAGTACTTC. The genes are TRBV5-6 and TRBJ2-7, with D possibly matching TRBD2 (5 bases). Trimming shortened V by 5 bases and J by 1 base, and 13 bases separated the two germline ends. This CDR3 contains 14 residues. Germline V CDR1 and CDR2: SGHDT, YYEEEE.

The chain uses TRBV5-6 and TRBJ1-2, with D maybe TRBD1 (5 bases). The CDR3 is 14 residues long. CDR1 is SGHDT and CDR2 is YYEEEE in the germline V gene. V was pared by 7 bases and J by 5 bases, with 18 bases between. Written as DNA, the CDR3 is TGTGCCAGCGCCCCGGGGGTTCCACTATATGGCTACACCTTC. Translating gives CASAPGVPLYGYTF.